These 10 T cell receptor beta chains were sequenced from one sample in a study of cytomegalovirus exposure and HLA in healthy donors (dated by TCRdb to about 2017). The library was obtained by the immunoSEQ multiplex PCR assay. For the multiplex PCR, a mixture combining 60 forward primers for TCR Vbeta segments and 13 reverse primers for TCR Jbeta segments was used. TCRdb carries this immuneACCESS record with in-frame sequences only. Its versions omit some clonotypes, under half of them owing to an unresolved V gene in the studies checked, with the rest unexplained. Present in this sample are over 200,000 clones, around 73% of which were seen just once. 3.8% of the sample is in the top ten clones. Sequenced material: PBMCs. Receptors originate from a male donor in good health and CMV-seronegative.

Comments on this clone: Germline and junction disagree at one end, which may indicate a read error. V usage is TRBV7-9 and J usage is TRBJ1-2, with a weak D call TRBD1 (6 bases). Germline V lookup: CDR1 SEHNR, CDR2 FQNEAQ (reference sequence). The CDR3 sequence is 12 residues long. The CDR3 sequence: CSSRTTGYGYTF. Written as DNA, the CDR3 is TGTTCCAGCAGAACTACAGGGTACGGCTACACCTTC.

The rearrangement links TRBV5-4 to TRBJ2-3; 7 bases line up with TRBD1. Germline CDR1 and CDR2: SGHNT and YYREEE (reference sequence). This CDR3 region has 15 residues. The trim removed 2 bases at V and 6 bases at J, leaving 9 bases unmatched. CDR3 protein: CASSFVEGAGDTQYF. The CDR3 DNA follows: TGTGCCAGCAGCTTTGTCGAGGGGGCTGGGGATACGCAGTATTTT.

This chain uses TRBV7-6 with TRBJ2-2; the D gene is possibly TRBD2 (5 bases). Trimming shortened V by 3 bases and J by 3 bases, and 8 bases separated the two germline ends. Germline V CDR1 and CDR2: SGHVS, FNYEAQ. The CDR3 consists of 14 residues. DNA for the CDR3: TGTGCCAGCAGCTTTGAGGGAGACACCGGGGAGCTGTTTTTT. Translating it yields CASSFEGDTGELFF.

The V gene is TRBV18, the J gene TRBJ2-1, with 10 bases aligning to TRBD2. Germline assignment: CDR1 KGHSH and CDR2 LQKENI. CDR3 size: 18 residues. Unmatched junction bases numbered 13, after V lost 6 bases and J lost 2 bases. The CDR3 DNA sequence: TGTGCCAGCTCCCCGGCAGGAGCGGGAGGGCCGACCTACAATGAGCAGTTCTTC. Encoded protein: CASSPAGAGGPTYNEQFF.

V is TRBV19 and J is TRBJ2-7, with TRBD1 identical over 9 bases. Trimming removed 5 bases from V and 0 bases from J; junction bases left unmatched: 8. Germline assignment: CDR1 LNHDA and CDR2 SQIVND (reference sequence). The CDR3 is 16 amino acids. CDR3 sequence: CASSLPGQGTSYEQYF. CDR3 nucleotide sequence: TGTGCCAGTAGTCTCCCAGGACAGGGGACCTCCTACGAGCAGTACTTC.

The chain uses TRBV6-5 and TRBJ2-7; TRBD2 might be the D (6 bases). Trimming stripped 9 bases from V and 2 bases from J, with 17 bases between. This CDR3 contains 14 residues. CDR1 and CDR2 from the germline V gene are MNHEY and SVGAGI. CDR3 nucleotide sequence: TGTGCCAGTACCCGGGGGACCCTGACCTACGAGCAGTACTTC. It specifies CASTRGTLTYEQYF.

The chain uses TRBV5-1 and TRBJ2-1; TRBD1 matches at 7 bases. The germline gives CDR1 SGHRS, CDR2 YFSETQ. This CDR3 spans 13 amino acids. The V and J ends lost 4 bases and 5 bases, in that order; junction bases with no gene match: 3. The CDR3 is CASSRGPDNEQFF. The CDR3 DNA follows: TGCGCCAGCAGCAGGGGGCCGGACAATGAGCAGTTCTTC.

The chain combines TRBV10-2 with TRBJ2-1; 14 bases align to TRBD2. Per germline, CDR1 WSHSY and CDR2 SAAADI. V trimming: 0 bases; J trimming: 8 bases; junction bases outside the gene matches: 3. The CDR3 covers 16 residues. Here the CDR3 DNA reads TGCGCCAGCAGTGAGTCTGGGACTAGCGGGAGATATGAGCAGTTCTTC. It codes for CASSESGTSGRYEQFF.

This CDR3 reads CASSQGHSGRRLGEQYF. CDR3 nucleotide sequence: TGCGCCAGCAGCCAAGGCCATAGCGGGAGGAGGTTGGGCGAGCAGTACTTC. The chain joins TRBV4-1 to TRBJ2-5, with 10 positions matching TRBD2. The tail of the sequence fits TRBJ2-7 better, so the J call may be wrong. The germline V gene encodes CDR1 MGHRA and CDR2 YSYEKL. The CDR3 extends over 17 amino acids.

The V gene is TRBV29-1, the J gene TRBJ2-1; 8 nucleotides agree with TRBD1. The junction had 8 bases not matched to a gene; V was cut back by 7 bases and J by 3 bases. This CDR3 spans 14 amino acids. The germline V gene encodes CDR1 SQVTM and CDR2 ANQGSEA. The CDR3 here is CSGSPGGNYNEQFF. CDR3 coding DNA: TGCAGCGGAAGTCCAGGGGGCAACTACAATGAGCAGTTCTTC.